This TCR beta chain was recorded in a study of T cells in localized non-small cell lung cancer. Study results and limitations: A median of roughly 57 clones ranked among the top 100 in tumor appeared in adjacent lung. Because researchers sequenced only one region of the tumor, heterogeneity is still possible. Of the tissues analyzed, uninvolved adjacent lung showed maximal T cell clonality, greater than tumor.

V trimming: 3 bases; J trimming: 3 bases; junction bases outside the gene matches: 3. Germline lookup yields CDR1 SGHDT and CDR2 YYEEEE. The CDR3 loop spans 14 amino acids. Comment on this clone: Its specificity is unknown.

TCRdb's copy holds only in-frame clones and misses some; the assay was immunoSEQ multiplex PCR. Of 70,000 or so clones in the sample, roughly 83% were seen once. The clonotype was recovered from a female donor at least 60 years old with stage I lung adenocarcinoma. Sequences were derived from peripheral blood, sampled before any cancer treatment. V and J are TRBV5-6 and TRBJ2-7, with 10 bases lining up with TRBD1. The CDR3 nucleotides are TGTGCCAGCAGCTGGTGGGACAGGGGCTACGAGCAGTACTTC. It specifies CASSWWDRGYEQYF.